This TCR beta chain appears in the sequencing data of a study of shared clonotypes between healthy human individuals. Adult donors, all healthy and HIV-negative, had no recent acute infections or vaccinations. Clones were sequenced by immunoSEQ multiplex PCR, and TCRdb holds only the in-frame ones, with some missing. The sample lists 1.5 million to 1.9 million clones, approximately 98% seen once, with 0.4% to 0.55% in the top ten. Germline lookup yields CDR1 GTSNPN and CDR2 SVGIG (reference sequence). Trimming removed 5 bases from V and 5 bases from J, with 15 bases in between. The CDR3 runs to 13 residues.

This receptor was identified in a man aged 25-45 years in good health. The chain recombines TRBV30 with TRBJ1-2, with a possible D match to TRBD1 (6 bases). The sample comprised naive CD4+ T cells sorted from blood. Stated subset: CD45RA+ positively selected. CDR3 amino acids: CAWGQIVGYGYTF. CDR3 sequence (DNA): TGTGCCTGGGGACAGATAGTCGGGTATGGCTACACCTTC.